The T cell receptor beta chain under discussion was sequenced for a study of T cells in Graves' hyperthyroidism and ophthalmopathy. Germline lookup yields CDR1 LGHDT and CDR2 YNNKEL (reference sequence). J gave up 5 bases and V 4 bases, and 7 bases lay outside the gene matches. The CDR3 extends over 15 amino acids. From RNA transcripts, TCR beta CDR3 regions were amplified. Researchers ran a first-round RT-PCR on the TCR CDR3 using the HTBI primer set. One entry per CDR3 protein results from TCRdb running MiXCR on the multiplex PCR reads. The data show roughly 420,000 distinct CDR3 sequences, 15% to 18% seen once. This clonotype was detected many times.

The material sequenced was blood. This chain connects TRBV3-1 to TRBJ1-2; 10 bases agree with TRBD1. This receptor was identified in a woman between 18 and 29 years old with Graves' hyperthyroidism. The CDR3 nucleotides are TGTGCCAGCAGCCCCAGACAGGGGGCGTGGTATGGCTACACCTTC. Encoded protein: CASSPRQGAWYGYTF.